These T cell receptor beta chains were read from a single sample in a study of blood T cell repertoires in COVID-19. TCRdb's table, derived via immunoSEQ multiplex PCR, lists solely in-frame clones and lacks some. Seen here are about 350,000 clones, less than 90% observed once, and the top ten hold 1%. Material: PBMCs or T cells enriched from blood (not recorded which). The source is a woman aged 25 to 45 who had recovered from COVID-19. CDR3s include the opening cysteine and the closing phenylalanine or tryptophan. A D gene is named only where the DNA matches it firmly. Clone size is given for some rows only: seen once, a few or many times, or a class if the clone is expanded.

NA	16	TRBV10-3	TRBJ1-1	TRBD1	TGTGCCATCAGGAACGGGGACAGGGGGAGGGACACTGAAGCTTTCTTT	CAIRNGDRGRDTEAFF
NA	16	TRBV6-1	TRBJ2-7	NA	TGTGCCAGCAGTGAACCGGGTAGAGGCAGCGCCTACGAGCAGTACTTC	CASSEPGRGSAYEQYF
NA	15	TRBV5-1	TRBJ2-6	NA	TGCGCCAGCAGCTTGGCGGGGTCTGGGGCCAACGTCCTGACTTTC	CASSLAGSGANVLTF
NA	12	TRBV7-9	TRBJ2-7	NA	TGTGCCAGCAGCTTCATTTCCTACGAGCAGTACTTC	CASSFISYEQYF
NA	16	TRBV4-3	TRBJ2-2	TRBD2	TGCGCCAGCAGCCAAGCTGGGGGGGTGGTCACCGGGGAGCTGTTTTTT	CASSQAGGVVTGELFF
NA	14	TRBV6-2/TRBV6-3	TRBJ2-2	NA	TGTGCCAGCAGTTACCAGCGTAACACCGGGGAGCTGTTTTTT	CASSYQRNTGELFF
few	14	TRBV27	TRBJ1-2	TRBD1	TGTGCCAGCAGTTTGAAAGGACAGGGTAGTGGCTACACCTTC	CASSLKGQGSGYTF
NA	15	TRBV5-1	TRBJ1-1	TRBD1	TGCGCCAGCAGCTGGACAGGGGGCATGAACACTGAAGCTTTCTTT	CASSWTGGMNTEAFF
NA	17	TRBV4-3	TRBJ2-1	NA	TGCGCCAGCAGCCAAGGGAAGACCGGGACTTACTACAATGAGCAGTTCTTC	CASSQGKTGTYYNEQFF
NA	16	TRBV20-1	TRBJ2-1	TRBD2	TGCAGTGCTAGTGACCCCGTGGGGCGGGGGGTCAATGAGCAGTTCTTC	CSASDPVGRGVNEQFF
NA	16	TRBV5-1	TRBJ2-3	TRBD2	TGCGCCAGCAGCTCACTAGCGGGGGGGTCCGGAGATACGCAGTATTTT	CASSSLAGGSGDTQYF
NA	16	TRBV18	TRBJ1-1	TRBD1	TGTGCCAGCTCACCTAAAGACAGGGGGCGCTTCGCTGAAGCTTTCTTT	CASSPKDRGRFAEAFF
NA	15	TRBV3-1/TRBV3-2	TRBJ2-2	NA	TGTGCCAGCAGCCAAACCGGGGACTCGACCGGGGAGCTGTTTTTT	CASSQTGDSTGELFF
NA	14	TRBV28	TRBJ2-1	NA	TGTGCCAGCAGAAGTTTGCAGGCCTACAATGAGCAGTTCTTC	CASRSLQAYNEQFF
NA	12	TRBV6-5	TRBJ1-6	NA	TGTGCCAGCAGCCAACAGGATTCACCCCTCCACTTT	CASSQQDSPLHF
NA	14	TRBV28	TRBJ2-5	TRBD2	TGTGCCAGCAGTTTAGGACTAGCTTTAGAGACCCAGTACTTC	CASSLGLALETQYF